There are many counts of the clone carrying this T cell receptor beta chain. Its antigen is unidentified. The germline CDR1 and CDR2 sequences are SNHLY and FYNNEI. The CDR3 sequence is 9 residues long. Trimming took off 6 bases at V and 7 bases at J, with 3 bases between the two ends. A quantitative 5'-RACE method, one with molecular barcodes, was used to make TCR beta libraries. TCRdb reanalysed the 5' RACE reads using MiXCR and keeps one entry per CDR3 protein. The table lists some 250,000 distinct CDR3 sequences, 9.5% to 12% of them singletons. The record originates from a study of CD8 T cells in ankylosing spondylitis. Study results and caveats: One TCR beta motif, made up of roughly eight highly homologous variants, appeared characteristic of ankylosing spondylitis blood. Relatively scarce in peripheral blood, disease-linked clones were CD8+. It was reported that disease-linked clones were significantly enriched in matched ankylosing spondylitis synovial fluid.

This chain joins TRBV2 and TRBJ1-1; D is uncertain. The specimen was blood, either unsorted or a sorted T cell fraction (not recorded which). This clonotype originated in a male donor with ankylosing spondylitis or in good health (not recorded which). This CDR3 reads CASSLEAFF. CDR3 coding DNA: TGTGCCAGCAGCCTTGAAGCTTTCTTT.